These 11 T cell receptor beta chains were all obtained from the same sample, sequenced in a study of cytomegalovirus exposure and HLA in healthy donors. Both 60 Vbeta primers and 13 Jbeta primers went into the PCR. The protocol was immunoSEQ multiplex PCR, while the TCRdb copy is restricted to in-frame clones and leaves out a portion. Of about 130,000 clones detected, roughly 80% appear once; the ten largest clones hold over 1%. The source material was PBMCs. These receptors all stem from a boy younger than 18 in good health and CMV-seronegative.

The CDR3 region is CASSPLVQSNEKLFF. The CDR3 DNA follows: TGTGCCAGCTCACCACTGGTACAGTCTAATGAAAAACTGTTTTTT. The chain uses TRBV18 and TRBJ1-4; the D is unclear. This CDR3 has 15 residues. Germline V gene data show CDR1 as KGHSH and CDR2 as LQKENI. With 1 base removed from V and 3 bases from J, the gap between germline ends came to 9 bases.

The chain is built from TRBV27 and TRBJ1-5; perhaps TRBD1 as D (5 bases). Trimming took 3 bases from V and 5 from J, leaving 20 bases between them. Germline assignment: CDR1 MNHEY and CDR2 SMNVEV (reference sequence). This CDR3 spans 17 amino acids. CDR3 sequence reads: CASSFWQPLGGYQPQHF. CDR3 coding DNA: TGTGCCAGCAGTTTTTGGCAGCCCCTGGGGGGTTATCAGCCCCAGCATTTT.

V gene TRBV13 combines with J gene TRBJ2-7; D remains ambiguous. Germline V lookup: CDR1 PRHDT, CDR2 FYEKMQ (reference sequence). Trimming shortened V by 2 bases and J by 0 bases, and 11 bases separated the two germline ends. This CDR3 region has 15 residues. The CDR3, as DNA: TGTGCCAGCAGCTTATCTGGCGGTTTCTCCTACGAGCAGTACTTC. Protein product: CASSLSGGFSYEQYF.

V usage is TRBV30 and J usage is TRBJ1-2, with 12 positions matching TRBD1. The CDR3 is made up of 16 amino acids. Germline V gives CDR1 GTSNPN, CDR2 SVGIG (reference sequence). V shed 6 bases, J shed 3 bases, and the junction held 11 bases outside the gene matches. The CDR3, as DNA: TGTGCCTGCAATCGGGACAGGGGGCTGGGGGACTATGGCTACACCTTC. Translation gives CACNRDRGLGDYGYTF.

The CDR3 nucleotides are TGTGCCAGCAGTCACGGGACAGTTAATCAGCCCCAGCATTTT. Encoded protein: CASSHGTVNQPQHF. The chain couples TRBV27 to TRBJ1-5; TRBD1 matches at 7 bases. From germline, CDR1 is MNHEY and CDR2 SMNVEV (reference sequence). The CDR3 totals 14 residues. With 5 bases clipped from V and 4 bases from J, the junction kept 5 bases outside the gene matches.

This sequence joins TRBV12-2 and TRBJ2-7; the DNA was not compared with TRBD2, the D call given in the table. TRBV12-2 is termed a pseudogene. This CDR3 comprises 16 residues. CDR3 sequence reads: CASRLVQDCGRRKQYF. The CDR3 DNA reads TGTGCAAGTCGCTTAGTTCAGGACTGCGGGAGGAGGAAGCAGTACTTC.

The chain is built from TRBV7-9 and TRBJ1-2, with 7 nucleotides matching TRBD1. The germline gives CDR1 SEHNR, CDR2 FQNEAQ (reference sequence). The CDR3 covers 14 residues. V gave up 5 bases and J gave up 6 bases; unmatched junction bases: 9. CDR3 region: CASSHGTEVHGYTF. CDR3 nucleotides: TGTGCCAGCAGCCATGGGACAGAAGTGCATGGCTACACCTTC.

The J gene is TRBJ2-7, the V gene TRBV4-3; D gene ambiguous. This CDR3 is built from 13 residues. The ends were cut back, 2 bases at V and 6 bases at J, with 11 bases in the middle. Germline CDR1 reads LGHNA; CDR2 reads YSLEER. CDR3 in DNA: TGCGCCAGCAGCCAAACCATCGGGTTCGAGCAGTACTTC. This encodes CASSQTIGFEQYF.

V and J are TRBV30 and TRBJ1-3, with 9 bases lining up with TRBD1. This CDR3 is 16 amino acids long. The V and J ends lost 3 bases and 8 bases, in that order; junction bases with no gene match: 14. Germline V lookup: CDR1 GTSNPN, CDR2 SVGIG (reference sequence). In DNA, the CDR3 is TGTGCCTGGAGGGGAGGGACAGGGCTAAGAGGGTACACCATATATTTT. As protein: CAWRGGTGLRGYTIYF.

CDR3: CASSLGGQNTEAFF. The CDR3 coding sequence is TGTGCCAGCAGCTTGGGAGGCCAAAACACTGAAGCTTTCTTT. The V call is TRBV5-4, the J call TRBJ1-1; D gene uncertain. Trimming shortened V by 0 bases and J by 2 bases, and 8 bases separated the two germline ends. The CDR3 sequence is 14 residues long. Germline loops: CDR1 SGHNT, CDR2 YYREEE (reference sequence).

The chain recombines TRBV4-1 with TRBJ2-1; D not certain. Trimming cost V 0 bases and J 8 bases, with 8 bases left between them. The CDR3 runs to 13 residues. Germline values: CDR1 MGHRA, CDR2 YSYEKL. CDR3: CASSQDAADEQFF. The CDR3 nucleotides are TGCGCCAGCAGCCAAGATGCGGCCGATGAGCAGTTCTTC.